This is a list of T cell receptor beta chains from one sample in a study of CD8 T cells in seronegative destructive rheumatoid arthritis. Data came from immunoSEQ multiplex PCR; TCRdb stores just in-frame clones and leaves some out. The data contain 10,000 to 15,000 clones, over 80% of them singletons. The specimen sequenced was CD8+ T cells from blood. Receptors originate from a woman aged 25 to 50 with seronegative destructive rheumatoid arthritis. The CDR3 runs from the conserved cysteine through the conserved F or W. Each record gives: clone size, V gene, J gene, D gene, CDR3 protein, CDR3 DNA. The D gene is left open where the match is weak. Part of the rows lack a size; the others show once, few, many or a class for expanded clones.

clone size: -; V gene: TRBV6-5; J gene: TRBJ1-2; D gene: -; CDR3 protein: CAAGGNGYTF; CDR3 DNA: TGTGCCGCGGGGGGTAATGGCTACACCTTC
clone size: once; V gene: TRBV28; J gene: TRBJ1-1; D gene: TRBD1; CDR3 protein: CASSSRQGTNTEAFF; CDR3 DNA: TGTGCCAGCAGTTCTCGACAGGGGACTAACACTGAAGCTTTCTTT
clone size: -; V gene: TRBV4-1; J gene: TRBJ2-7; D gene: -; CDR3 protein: CASSRGGGAYEQYF; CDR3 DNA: TGCGCCAGCAGCCGGGGTGGGGGGGCGTACGAGCAGTACTTC
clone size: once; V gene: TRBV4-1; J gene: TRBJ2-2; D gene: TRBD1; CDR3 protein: CASSPGQGFWDGELFF; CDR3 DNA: TGCGCCAGCAGCCCGGGACAGGGTTTTTGGGACGGGGAGCTGTTTTTT
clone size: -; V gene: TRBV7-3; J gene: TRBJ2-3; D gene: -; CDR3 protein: CASSTTATDTQYF; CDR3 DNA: TGTGCCAGCAGCACGACAGCCACAGATACGCAGTATTTT
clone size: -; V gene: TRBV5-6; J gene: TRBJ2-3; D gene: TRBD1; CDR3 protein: CASSPWGTGPGTDTQYF; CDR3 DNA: TGTGCCAGCAGCCCCTGGGGGACAGGGCCGGGCACAGATACGCAGTATTTT
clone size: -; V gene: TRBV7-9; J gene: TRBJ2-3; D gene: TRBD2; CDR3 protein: CASSFPGLAGPRGDTQYF; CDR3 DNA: TGTGCCAGCAGCTTTCCGGGACTAGCGGGGCCCCGTGGAGATACGCAGTATTTT
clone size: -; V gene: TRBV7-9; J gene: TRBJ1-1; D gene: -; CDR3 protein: CASSSTQGPNTEAFF; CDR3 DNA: TGTGCCAGCAGCTCCACCCAGGGCCCGAACACTGAAGCTTTCTTT
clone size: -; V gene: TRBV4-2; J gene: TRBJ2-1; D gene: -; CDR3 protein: CASSQGGGDYNEQFF; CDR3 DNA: TGTGCCAGCAGCCAAGGTGGAGGCGACTACAATGAGCAGTTCTTC
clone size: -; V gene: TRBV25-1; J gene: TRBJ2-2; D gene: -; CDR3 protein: CASSELEGGRTGELFF; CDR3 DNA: TGTGCCAGCAGTGAATTAGAAGGGGGTCGGACCGGGGAGCTGTTTTTT
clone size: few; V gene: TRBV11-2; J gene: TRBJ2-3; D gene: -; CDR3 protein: CASSSLIGTPEATGDTQYF; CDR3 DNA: TGTGCCAGCAGCTCGTTGATTGGAACGCCTGAAGCGACGGGAGATACGCAGTATTTT
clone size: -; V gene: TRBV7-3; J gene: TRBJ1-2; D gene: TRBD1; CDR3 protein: CASRDPGQDYGYTF; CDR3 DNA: TGTGCCAGCAGAGACCCAGGACAGGACTATGGCTACACCTTC
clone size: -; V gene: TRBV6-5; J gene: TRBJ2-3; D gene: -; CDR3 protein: CASSYTSSSTDTQYF; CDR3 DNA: TGTGCCAGCAGTTACACTAGCTCTAGCACAGATACGCAGTATTTT
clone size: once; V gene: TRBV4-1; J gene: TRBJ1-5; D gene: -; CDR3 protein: CASSATGIYSNQPQHF; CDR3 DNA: TGCGCCAGCAGCGCTACAGGGATCTATAGCAATCAGCCCCAGCATTTT
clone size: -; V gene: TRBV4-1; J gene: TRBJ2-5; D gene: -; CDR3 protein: CASSQGQQETQYF; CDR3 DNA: TGCGCCAGCAGCCAAGGACAGCAAGAGACCCAGTACTTC
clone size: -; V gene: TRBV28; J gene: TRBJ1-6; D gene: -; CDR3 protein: CAVAELRVNSPLHF; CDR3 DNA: TGTGCCGTAGCCGAACTCCGAGTCAATTCACCCCTCCACTTT
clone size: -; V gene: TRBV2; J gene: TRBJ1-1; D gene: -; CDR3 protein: CASSEILRNTEAFF; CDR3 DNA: TGTGCCAGCAGTGAAATTCTCCGGAACACTGAAGCTTTCTTT
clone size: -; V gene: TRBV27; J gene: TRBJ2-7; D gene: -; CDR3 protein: CASSWTAGPTYEQYF; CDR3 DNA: TGTGCCAGCAGTTGGACAGCGGGACCTACCTACGAGCAGTACTTC
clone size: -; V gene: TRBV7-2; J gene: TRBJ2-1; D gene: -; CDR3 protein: CASSPEDSSYNEQFF; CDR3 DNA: TGTGCCAGCAGCCCCGAGGACAGCTCCTACAATGAGCAGTTCTTC
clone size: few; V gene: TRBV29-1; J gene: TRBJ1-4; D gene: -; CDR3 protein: CSVEDPTDFGKLFF; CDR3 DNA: TGCAGCGTTGAAGATCCGACAGACTTCGGGAAACTGTTTTTT
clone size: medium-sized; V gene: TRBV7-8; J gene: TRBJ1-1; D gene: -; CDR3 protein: CASSYNGGYEAFF; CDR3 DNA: TGTGCCAGCAGCTATAATGGAGGGTATGAAGCTTTCTTT
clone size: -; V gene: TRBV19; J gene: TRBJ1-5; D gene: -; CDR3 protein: CASSMAAASGNQPQHF; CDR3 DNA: TGTGCCAGTAGTATGGCGGCGGCGTCGGGCAATCAGCCCCAGCATTTT
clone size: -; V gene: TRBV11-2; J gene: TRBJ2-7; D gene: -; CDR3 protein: CASSLGHYASYEQYF; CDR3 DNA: TGTGCCAGCAGCTTAGGGCACTACGCTTCCTACGAGCAGTACTTC
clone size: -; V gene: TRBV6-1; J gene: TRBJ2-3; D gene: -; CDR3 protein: CASSEYSTDTQYF; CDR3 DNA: TGTGCCAGCAGTGAATACTCTACAGATACGCAGTATTTT
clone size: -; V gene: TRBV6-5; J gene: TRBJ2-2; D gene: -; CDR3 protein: CASTAGLNTGELFF; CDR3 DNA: TGTGCCAGCACCGCGGGGTTGAACACCGGGGAGCTGTTTTTT
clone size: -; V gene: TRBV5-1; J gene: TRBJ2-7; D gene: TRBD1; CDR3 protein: CASSFTGGSYEQYF; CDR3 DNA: TGCGCCAGCAGCTTCACAGGGGGCTCCTACGAGCAGTACTTC
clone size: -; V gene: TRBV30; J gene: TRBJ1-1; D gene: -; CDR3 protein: CAWSVMVGVNTEAFF; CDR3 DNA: TGTGCCTGGAGTGTTATGGTAGGGGTGAACACTGAAGCTTTCTTT
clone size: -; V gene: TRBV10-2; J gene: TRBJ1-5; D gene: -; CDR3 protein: CASSREVGQPQHF; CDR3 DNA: TGCGCCAGCTCCAGGGAGGTCGGGCAGCCCCAGCATTTT
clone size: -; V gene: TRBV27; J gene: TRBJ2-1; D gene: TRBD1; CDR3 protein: CASSARGLYNEQFF; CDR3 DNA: TGTGCCAGCAGTGCCAGGGGGCTATACAATGAGCAGTTCTTC
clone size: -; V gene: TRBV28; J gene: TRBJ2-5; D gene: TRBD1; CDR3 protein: CASRPTGTGRSQYF; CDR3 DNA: TGTGCCAGCAGGCCCACCGGGACAGGGAGGTCCCAGTACTTC
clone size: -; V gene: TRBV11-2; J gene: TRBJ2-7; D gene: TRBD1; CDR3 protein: CASSLGTGTGGEDEQYF; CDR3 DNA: TGTGCCAGCAGCTTAGGAACCGGGACAGGGGGCGAGGACGAGCAGTACTTC
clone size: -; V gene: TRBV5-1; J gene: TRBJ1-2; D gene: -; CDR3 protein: CASSSPDRGANYGYTF; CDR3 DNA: TGCGCCAGCAGCTCCCCAGACAGAGGCGCTAACTATGGCTACACCTTC